Only one count was recorded for the clone carrying this T cell receptor (beta chain). The data stem from a study of graft-versus-host responses after intestinal transplantation. Generated by immunoSEQ multiplex PCR, the TCRdb table keeps only in-frame clones and is missing some. The sample includes about 54,000 clones, about 90% of them seen just once. V dropped 2 bases and J dropped 2 bases, with 17 bases sitting between them. Germline lookup yields CDR1 KGHSH and CDR2 LQKENI. The length of the CDR3 is 17 residues. V and J are TRBV18 and TRBJ2-3; D is unclear. Sequenced material: PBMCs, taken roughly 660 days after intestinal transplant. The source is a human patient who received an intestinal transplant, so some T cells may come from the graft donor. The DNA for the CDR3 is TGTGCCAGCTCACCATATACGACCCACATCTTCACAGATACGCAGTATTTT. As protein: CASSPYTTHIFTDTQYF.